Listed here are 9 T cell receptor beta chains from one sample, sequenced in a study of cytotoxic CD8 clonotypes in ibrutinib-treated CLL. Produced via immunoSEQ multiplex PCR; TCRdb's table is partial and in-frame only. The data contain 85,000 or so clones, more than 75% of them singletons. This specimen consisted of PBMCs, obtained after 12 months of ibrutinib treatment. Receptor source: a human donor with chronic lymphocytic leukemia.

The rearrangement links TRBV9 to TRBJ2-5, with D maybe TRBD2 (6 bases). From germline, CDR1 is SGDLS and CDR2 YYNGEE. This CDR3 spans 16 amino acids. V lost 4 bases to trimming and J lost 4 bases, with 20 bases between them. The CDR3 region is CASSPPGLGKRETQYF. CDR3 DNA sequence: TGTGCCAGCAGCCCCCCGGGACTGGGAAAGAGAGAGACCCAGTACTTC.

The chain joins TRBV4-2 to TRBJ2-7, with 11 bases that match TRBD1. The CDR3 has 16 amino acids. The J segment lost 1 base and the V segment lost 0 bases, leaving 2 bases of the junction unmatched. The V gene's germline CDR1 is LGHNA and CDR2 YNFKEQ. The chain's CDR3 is CASSQDGTGGSYEQYF. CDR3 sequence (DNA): TGTGCCAGCAGCCAAGATGGGACAGGGGGATCCTACGAGCAGTACTTC.

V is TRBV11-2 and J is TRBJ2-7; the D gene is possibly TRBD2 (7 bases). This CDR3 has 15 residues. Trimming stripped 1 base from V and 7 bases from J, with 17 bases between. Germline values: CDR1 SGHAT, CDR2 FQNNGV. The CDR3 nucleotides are TGTGCCAGCAGCTTAGGGTGGGAGGGGACAAGAGAGCAGTACTTC. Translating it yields CASSLGWEGTREQYF.

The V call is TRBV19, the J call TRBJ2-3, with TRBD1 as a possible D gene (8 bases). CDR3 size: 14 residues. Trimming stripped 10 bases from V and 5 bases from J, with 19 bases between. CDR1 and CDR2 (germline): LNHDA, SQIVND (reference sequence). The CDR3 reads CATNPGGGGDTQYF. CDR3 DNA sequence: TGTGCCACCAACCCAGGGGGCGGGGGAGATACGCAGTATTTT.

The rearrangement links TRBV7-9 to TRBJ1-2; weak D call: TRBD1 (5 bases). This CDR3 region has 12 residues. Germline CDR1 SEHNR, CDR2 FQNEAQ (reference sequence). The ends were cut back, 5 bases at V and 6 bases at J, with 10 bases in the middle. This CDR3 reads CASSPSGHGYTF. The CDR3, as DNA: TGTGCCAGCAGCCCCTCGGGGCATGGCTACACCTTC.

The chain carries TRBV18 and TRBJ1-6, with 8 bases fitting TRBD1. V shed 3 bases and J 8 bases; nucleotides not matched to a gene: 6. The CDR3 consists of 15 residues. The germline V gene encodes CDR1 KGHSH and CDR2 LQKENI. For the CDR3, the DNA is TGTGCCAGCTCACCTATGGGACAGGAGCATTCACCCCTCCACTTT. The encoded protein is CASSPMGQEHSPLHF.

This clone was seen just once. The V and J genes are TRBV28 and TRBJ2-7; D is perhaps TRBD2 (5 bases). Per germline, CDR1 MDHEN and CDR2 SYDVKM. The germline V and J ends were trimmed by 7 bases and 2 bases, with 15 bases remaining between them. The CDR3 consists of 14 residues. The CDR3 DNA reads TGTGCCAGCACTGTGGAGCGGACCCCCTACGAGCAGTACTTC. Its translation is CASTVERTPYEQYF.

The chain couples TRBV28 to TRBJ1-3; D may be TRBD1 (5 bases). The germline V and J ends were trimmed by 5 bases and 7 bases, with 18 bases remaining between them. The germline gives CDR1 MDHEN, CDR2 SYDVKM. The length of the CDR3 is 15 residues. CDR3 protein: CASSQEVGAPNTIYF. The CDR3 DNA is TGTGCCAGCAGTCAGGAGGTCGGGGCGCCGAACACCATATATTTT.

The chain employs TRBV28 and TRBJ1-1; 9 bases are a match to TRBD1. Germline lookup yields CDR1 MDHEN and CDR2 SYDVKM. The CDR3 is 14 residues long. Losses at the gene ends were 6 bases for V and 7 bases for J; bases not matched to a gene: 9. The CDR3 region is CASRQGAHRIEAFF. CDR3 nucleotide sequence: TGTGCCAGCAGACAGGGGGCGCATAGGATTGAAGCTTTCTTT. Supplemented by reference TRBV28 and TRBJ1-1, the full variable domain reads DVKVTQSSRYLVKRTGEKVFLECVQDMDHENMFWYRQDPGLGLRLIYFSYDVKMKEKGDIPEGYSVSREKKERFSLILESASTNQTSMYLCASRQGAHRIEAFFGQGTRLTVV.